This T cell receptor (beta chain) was retrieved from a study of T cells after yellow fever vaccination. From the 5' RACE reads, TCRdb called clonotypes with MiXCR, one entry per CDR3 protein. The table lists 600,000 to 750,000 distinct CDR3 sequences, roughly 12% of them singletons, with about 16% in the top ten. The CDR3 is 14 amino acids. Germline CDR1 SEHNR, CDR2 FQNEAQ (reference sequence). Trimming pared 5 bases from V and 4 bases from J, leaving 14 bases between. Sequencing used PBMCs, obtained on the day of the yellow fever booster vaccination. The chain carries TRBV7-9 and TRBJ1-2; D is uncertain. The sequence derives from a man aged 30-40 years who received the YFV17D yellow fever vaccine. CDR3 in DNA: TGTGCCAGCAGCCATGTGAGCACCCCCTATGGCTACACCTTC. It is translated as CASSHVSTPYGYTF. Full variable domain (rest looked up from reference TRBV7-9 and TRBJ1-2): DTGVSQNPRHKITKRGQNVTFRCDPISEHNRLYWYRQTLGQGPEFLTYFQNEAQLEKSRLLSDRFSAERPKGSFSTLEIQRTEQGDSAMYLCASSHVSTPYGYTFGSGTRLTVV.